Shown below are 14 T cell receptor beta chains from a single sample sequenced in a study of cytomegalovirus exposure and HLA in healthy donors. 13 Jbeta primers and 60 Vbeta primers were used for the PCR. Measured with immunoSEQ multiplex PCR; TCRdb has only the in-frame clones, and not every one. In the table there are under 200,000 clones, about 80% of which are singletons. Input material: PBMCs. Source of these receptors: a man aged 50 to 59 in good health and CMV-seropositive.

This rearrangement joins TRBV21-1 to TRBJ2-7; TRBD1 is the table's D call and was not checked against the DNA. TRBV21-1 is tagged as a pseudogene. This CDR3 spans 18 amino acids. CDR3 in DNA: TGTGCCAGCAGCAAACGCGTAACAGGGGCACCTGACTCCTACGAGCAGTACGTC. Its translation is CASSKRVTGAPDSYEQYV.

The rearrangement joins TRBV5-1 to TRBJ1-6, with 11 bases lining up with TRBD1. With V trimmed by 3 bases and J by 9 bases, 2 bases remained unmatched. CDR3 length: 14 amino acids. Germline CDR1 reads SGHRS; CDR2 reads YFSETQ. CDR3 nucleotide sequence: TGCGCCAGCAGCTGGACAGGGGGCTTTTCACCCCTCCACTTT. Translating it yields CASSWTGGFSPLHF.

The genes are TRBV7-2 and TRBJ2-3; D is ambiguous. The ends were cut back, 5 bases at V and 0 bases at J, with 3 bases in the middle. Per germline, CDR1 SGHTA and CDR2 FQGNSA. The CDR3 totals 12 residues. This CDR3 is CASSLSTDTQYF. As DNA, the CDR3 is TGTGCCAGCAGCCTAAGCACAGATACGCAGTATTTT. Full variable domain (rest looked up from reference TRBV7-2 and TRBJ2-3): GAGVSQSPSNKVTEKGKDVELRCDPISGHTALYWYRQSLGQGLEFLIYFQGNSAPDKSGLPSDRFSAERTGGSVSTLTIQRTQQEDSAVYLCASSLSTDTQYFGPGTRLTVL.

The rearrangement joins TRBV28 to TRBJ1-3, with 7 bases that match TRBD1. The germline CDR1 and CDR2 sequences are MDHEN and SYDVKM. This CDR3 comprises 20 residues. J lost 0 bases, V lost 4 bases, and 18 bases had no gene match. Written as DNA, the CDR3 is TGTGCCAGCAGTTCACTTTATTGGGTGACAGGGAAGAGCTCTGGAAACACCATATATTTT. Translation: CASSSLYWVTGKSSGNTIYF.

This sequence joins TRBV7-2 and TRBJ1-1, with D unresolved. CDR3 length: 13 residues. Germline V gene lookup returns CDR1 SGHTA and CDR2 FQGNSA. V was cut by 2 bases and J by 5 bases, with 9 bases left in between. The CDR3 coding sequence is TGTGCCAGCAGCTTATCATCGGGAACTGAAGCTTTCTTT. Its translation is CASSLSSGTEAFF.

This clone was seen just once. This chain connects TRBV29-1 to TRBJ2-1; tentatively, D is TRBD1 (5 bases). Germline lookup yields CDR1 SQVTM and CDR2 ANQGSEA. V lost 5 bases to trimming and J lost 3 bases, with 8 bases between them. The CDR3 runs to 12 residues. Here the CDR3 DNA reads TGCAGCGTTCTTCAGGGCTACAATGAGCAGTTCTTC. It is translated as CSVLQGYNEQFF.

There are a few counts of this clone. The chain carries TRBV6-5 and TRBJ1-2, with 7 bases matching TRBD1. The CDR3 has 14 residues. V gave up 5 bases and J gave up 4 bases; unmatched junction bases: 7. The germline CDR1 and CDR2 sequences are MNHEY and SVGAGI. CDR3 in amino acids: CASSDGTEVYGYTF. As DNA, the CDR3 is TGTGCCAGCAGTGACGGGACAGAGGTCTATGGCTACACCTTC.

In DNA, the CDR3 is TGTGCCAGCAGTGGACGCGGCCCTAACGAGCAGTACGTC. Protein sequence: CASSGRGPNEQYV. The rearrangement links TRBV6-1 to TRBJ2-7; the D is unclear. Per the germline V gene, CDR1 is MNHNS and CDR2 is SASEGT. This CDR3 comprises 13 residues. V dropped 4 bases and J dropped 5 bases, with 12 bases sitting between them.

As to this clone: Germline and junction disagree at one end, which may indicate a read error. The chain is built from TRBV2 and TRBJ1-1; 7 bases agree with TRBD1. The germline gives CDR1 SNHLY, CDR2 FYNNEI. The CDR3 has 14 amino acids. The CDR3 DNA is TGTACCAGCAGGGACTTGACAGGGTGGGCTGAAGCTTTCTTT. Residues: CTSRDLTGWAEAFF.

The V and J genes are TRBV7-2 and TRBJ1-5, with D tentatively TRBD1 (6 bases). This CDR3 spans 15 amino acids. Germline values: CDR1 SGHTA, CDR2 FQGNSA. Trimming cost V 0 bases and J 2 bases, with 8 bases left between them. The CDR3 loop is CASSLAGGGNQPQHF. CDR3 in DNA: TGTGCCAGCAGCTTAGCAGGGGGAGGCAATCAGCCCCAGCATTTT.

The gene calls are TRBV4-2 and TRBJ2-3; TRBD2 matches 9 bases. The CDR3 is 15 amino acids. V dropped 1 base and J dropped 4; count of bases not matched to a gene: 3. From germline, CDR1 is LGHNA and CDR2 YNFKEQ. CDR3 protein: CASSQGGGDADTQYF. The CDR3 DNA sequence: TGTGCCAGCAGCCAAGGCGGGGGGGATGCAGATACGCAGTATTTT.

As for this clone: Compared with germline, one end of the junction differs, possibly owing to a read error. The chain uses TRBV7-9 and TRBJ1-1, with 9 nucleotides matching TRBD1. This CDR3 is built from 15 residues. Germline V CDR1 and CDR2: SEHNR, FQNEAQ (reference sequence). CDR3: CSSSASDRGNTEAFF. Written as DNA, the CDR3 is TGTTCCAGCAGCGCGTCGGACAGGGGGAACACTGAAGCTTTCTTT.

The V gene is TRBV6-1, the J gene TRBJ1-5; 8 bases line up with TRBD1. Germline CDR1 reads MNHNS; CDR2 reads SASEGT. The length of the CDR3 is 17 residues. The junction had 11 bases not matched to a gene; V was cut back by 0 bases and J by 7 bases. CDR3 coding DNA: TGTGCCAGCAGTGAAGCCCCTGCAGGGGGCGGTGAACAGCCCCAGCATTTT. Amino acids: CASSEAPAGGGEQPQHF.

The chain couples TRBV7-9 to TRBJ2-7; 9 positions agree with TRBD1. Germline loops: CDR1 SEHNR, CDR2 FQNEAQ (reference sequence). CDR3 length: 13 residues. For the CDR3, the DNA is TGTGCCAGCAGCTCCCGGACAGGGGAAAGATTATGGGTC. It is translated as CASSSRTGERLWV.